These 7 T cell receptor beta chains were sequenced from one sample in a study of T-cell reconstitution after alpha-beta-depleted transplantation in children. Unique molecular identifiers were incorporated when the TCRbeta library was constructed. TCRdb recomputed calls from the PCR reads with MiXCR, one row per CDR3 protein. The profile covers a few hundred thousand distinct CDR3 sequences, with approximately 9.9% appearing a single time and about 5% taken by the ten largest. Here the sequenced sample was PBMCs from the stem cell graft donor, taken from the stem cell graft. All receptors derive from a human donor who donated a stem cell graft to a child with SCID.

This clonotype occurred many times. V gene TRBV29-1 combines with J gene TRBJ2-1; TRBD2 is a possible D gene (6 bases). V lost 4 bases, J lost 0 bases, and 7 bases lay in between. The germline CDR1 and CDR2 sequences are SQVTM and ANQGSEA. The CDR3 contains 13 residues. As DNA, the CDR3 is TGCAGCGTTGTAGCGGTCTCCTACAATGAGCAGTTCTTC. Translation gives CSVVAVSYNEQFF.

There are many counts of this clonotype. The V call is TRBV5-1, the J call TRBJ1-6; 9 bases agree with TRBD1. The CDR3 consists of 21 residues. Germline values: CDR1 SGHRS, CDR2 YFSETQ. The trim removed 0 bases at V and 3 bases at J, leaving 16 bases unmatched. The CDR3 is CASSLVFRGQGPRSYNSPLHF. The DNA for the CDR3 is TGCGCCAGCAGCTTGGTTTTCCGGGGACAGGGCCCCAGAAGCTATAATTCACCCCTCCACTTT.

This clonotype was seen only a few times. This chain connects TRBV12-3 or TRBV12-4 to TRBJ1-5; D is undetermined. V lost 5 bases and J 6 bases, leaving 11 bases between the germline ends. The CDR3 covers 13 residues. The CDR3 nucleotides are TGTGCCAGCAGTCCCTCCTGGGTTCAGCCCCAGCATTTT. Translation gives CASSPSWVQPQHF.

The chain links TRBV20-1 to TRBJ1-5; the D is unclear. CDR1 is DFQATT and CDR2 is SNEGSKA in the germline V gene (reference sequence). The CDR3 loop spans 13 amino acids. Trimming took off 3 bases at V and 0 bases at J, with 6 bases between the two ends. CDR3 nucleotide sequence: TGCAGTGCTAGGGCCCATAGCAATCAGCCCCAGCATTTT. This gives the protein CSARAHSNQPQHF.

This clonotype was recorded many times. The chain recombines TRBV5-1 with TRBJ2-5; possible D gene TRBD1, 6 bases. The germline gives CDR1 SGHRS, CDR2 YFSETQ. The ends were cut back, 0 bases at V and 1 base at J, with 10 bases in the middle. There are 15 residues in the CDR3. CDR3 amino acids: CASSLGGQAQETQYF. The CDR3, as DNA: TGCGCCAGCAGCTTGGGGGGACAAGCCCAAGAGACCCAGTACTTC.

The rearrangement joins TRBV3-1 to TRBJ2-3, with 8 nucleotides matching TRBD2. The trim removed 4 bases at V and 4 bases at J, leaving 13 bases unmatched. Germline CDR1 is LGHDT and CDR2 is YNNKEL (reference sequence). The CDR3 length is 17 residues. The DNA of the CDR3 is TGTGCCAGCAGCCTCGGGGGAGGCGGGGGGAACTCAGATACGCAGTATTTT. This sequence encodes CASSLGGGGGNSDTQYF.

V usage is TRBV5-2 and J usage is TRBJ2-1; the D call in the table, TRBD2, was not verified against the DNA. TRBV5-2 is shown as a pseudogene. This CDR3 spans 14 amino acids. The CDR3 protein is CAMGPGTSYNEQFF. CDR3 nucleotides: TGTGCCATGGGCCCGGGGACTTCCTACAATGAGCAGTTCTTC.